This TCR beta chain was retrieved from a study of T cell therapy after organ transplantation. The overall study: Therapy products were autologous CMV-specific T cells, peptide-expanded for two to three weeks. Across 2 to 6 intravenous infusions, patients got a median of 1.92 x 10^8 CMV-specific T cells.

Profiled with immunoSEQ multiplex PCR; TCRdb holds only in-frame clones, not every one. The repertoire holds roughly 48,000 clones, with over 90% as singletons. With regard to this clone: Its antigen is currently unknown.

The CDR3 loop spans 14 amino acids. Per germline, CDR1 MRHNA and CDR2 SNTAGT. V gave up 3 bases and J gave up 0 bases, with 6 bases separating them. This chain joins TRBV6-4 and TRBJ2-1, with TRBD1 as a possible D gene (6 bases). The source is a human patient who had received a solid organ transplant and had CMV disease. Sequencing used CD8+ T cells from blood, obtained before autologous CMV-specific T cell therapy. DNA for the CDR3: TGTGCCAGCAGTGAGGACAGCTCCTACAATGAGCAGTTCTTC. Its protein is CASSEDSSYNEQFF.